This is a list of T cell receptor beta chains from one sample in a study of blood T cell repertoires in COVID-19. Repertoires were generated with immunoSEQ multiplex PCR, while TCRdb's copy carries only in-frame clones and drops some. The table has hundreds of thousands of clones, roughly 89% seen once. The source material was peripheral blood. These receptors were collected from a man younger than 30 with COVID-19, enrolled during active disease. The CDR3 runs from the conserved cysteine through the conserved F or W. A D gene is named only where the DNA matches it firmly. Some rows mark clone size as missing; the rest say once, few, many or name a class of expanded clone.

j_call,d_call,v_call,clone_size,cdr3_length,cdr3_nt,cdr3_aa
TRBJ2-1,-,TRBV4-2,-,15,TGTGCCAGCAGCCGTACTGAGAGCTCCTACAATGAGCAGTTCTTC,CASSRTESSYNEQFF
TRBJ2-1,-,TRBV19,few,14,TGTGCCAGTACTTATGGCGGGACCTACAATGAGCAGTTCTTC,CASTYGGTYNEQFF
TRBJ2-2,TRBD1,TRBV7-2,-,16,TGTGCCAGCAGCCCCAGGAGTGGGACAGGGCTCGGGGAGCTGTTTTTT,CASSPRSGTGLGELFF
TRBJ2-7,-,TRBV7-9,-,14,TGTGCCAGCAGTCCAACACCGCGGGCTTACGAGCAGTACTTC,CASSPTPRAYEQYF
TRBJ1-2,TRBD1,TRBV3-1/TRBV3-2,-,16,TGTGCCAGCAGCTCAGGTCCGGGACAGGCCGTCTATGGCTACACCTTC,CASSSGPGQAVYGYTF
TRBJ2-1,TRBD2,TRBV24-1,-,18,TGTGCCACCAGTGATGCGACTTGGACTAGCGGCCAGTACAATGAGCAGTTCTTC,CATSDATWTSGQYNEQFF
TRBJ2-5,TRBD2,TRBV4-1,once,15,TGCGCCAGCAGCCAAGATCTCAGCGGGAGGGAGACCCAGTACTTC,CASSQDLSGRETQYF
TRBJ2-1,TRBD1,TRBV5-8,-,12,TGTGCCAGCAGCTCCTCCGGGACAGAGGGGTTCTTC,CASSSSGTEGFF
TRBJ2-7,TRBD1,TRBV7-9,-,13,TGTGCCAGCAGCAGGGGACAGGACTACGAGCAGTACTTC,CASSRGQDYEQYF
TRBJ2-2,TRBD2,TRBV7-2,once,17,TGTGCCAGCAGCTTATACTTAGCGGGGGCAAAAGGCAGGGAGCTGTTTTTT,CASSLYLAGAKGRELFF
TRBJ2-7,TRBD1,TRBV5-4,-,15,TGTGCCAGCAGCCTCGGGACAGGGGGCGGCTACGAGCAGTACTTC,CASSLGTGGGYEQYF
TRBJ1-6,-,TRBV19,once,16,TGTGCCAGTACCCCCGGGCGGGGATATCTTAATTCACCCCTCCACTTT,CASTPGRGYLNSPLHF
TRBJ1-6,-,TRBV6-2/TRBV6-3,-,16,TGTGCCAGCAGTCCGTGGCGGAGCTCCTATAATTCACCCCTCCACTTT,CASSPWRSSYNSPLHF
TRBJ2-2,-,TRBV11-3,-,16,TGTGCCAGCAGCTTAGGAGGGCCCGCGAACACCGGGGAGCTGTTTTTT,CASSLGGPANTGELFF
TRBJ2-2,TRBD2,TRBV5-6,-,16,TGTGCCAGCAGCCACGGGACGGGGGGATTGGCCGGGGAGCTGTTTTTT,CASSHGTGGLAGELFF
TRBJ2-3,-,TRBV2,-,11,TGTGCCAGCAGTGTCCTAGATACGCAGTATTTT,CASSVLDTQYF
TRBJ1-2,TRBD1,TRBV7-9,-,16,TGTGCCAGCAGCTTCTCTAACCAGGGGGTCAACTATGGCTACACCTTC,CASSFSNQGVNYGYTF
TRBJ1-2,-,TRBV9,-,13,TGTGCCAGCAGCGTAGTCCAGGGAAAAGGCTACACCTTC,CASSVVQGKGYTF
TRBJ1-3,TRBD1,TRBV2,-,13,TGTGCCAGCGAGGGACAGGGAACGGCCACCATATATTTT,CASEGQGTATIYF
TRBJ1-2,-,TRBV15,-,15,TGTGCCACCAGCAGAGCTTCAGGGCGAGACTATGGCTACACCTTC,CATSRASGRDYGYTF
TRBJ2-7,TRBD2,TRBV5-6,-,13,TGTGCCAGCAGCATAAGTGGACTAGACGAGCAGTACTTC,CASSISGLDEQYF
TRBJ2-3,-,TRBV5-4,-,15,TGTGCCAGCAGGATAGAACTACATAGCACAGATACGCAGTATTTT,CASRIELHSTDTQYF
TRBJ1-1,-,TRBV29-1,-,15,TGCAGCGTTGGAGGCAGGGGCACCCCGGACACTGAAGCTTTCTTT,CSVGGRGTPDTEAFF
TRBJ1-1,TRBD1,TRBV7-8,-,13,TGTGCCAGCAGCTCACAGGGGTACACTGAAGCTTTCTTT,CASSSQGYTEAFF
TRBJ1-1,TRBD1,TRBV18,-,14,TGTGCCAGCTCACCAAACAGGGGGAACACTGAAGCTTTCTTT,CASSPNRGNTEAFF
TRBJ2-4,-,TRBV6-5,-,15,TGTGCCACCTTCGACATAACCCGGGCCAAAAACATTCAGTACTTC,CATFDITRAKNIQYF
TRBJ1-4,-,TRBV6-1,-,15,TGTGCCAGCAGTGATTGGGGGCGCCCCCCAAATGTGGTGTTTTTT,CASSDWGRPPNVVFF
TRBJ2-1,TRBD2,TRBV4-1,-,16,TGCGCCAGCAGCCCTACTAGCGGGGGGATCTACAATGAGCAGTTCTTC,CASSPTSGGIYNEQFF